Sequencing of this TCR beta chain was carried out in a study of spatial heterogeneity in lung cancer. Study overall: Detected beta-chain sequences consistently exceeded alpha-chain sequences. Unique TCR and UMI combinations averaged more than ten appearances each in raw reads.

This clonotype was counted many times. As to time point: sample taken at primary tumor resection. TCRs were sequenced from unsorted whole RNA of tumor, nontumor lung or PBMC. Donors were around 70 untreated early-stage non-small cell lung cancer patients. TCR cDNA molecules each had a unique molecular identifier. TCRdb re-called the 5' RACE reads with MiXCR, one entry per CDR3 protein. This sample has some 6,900 distinct CDR3 sequences, with about 4.2% found just once. V was pared by 3 bases and J by 3 bases, with 13 bases of the junction left unmatched. Germline CDR1 and CDR2: SGHNT and YYREEE (reference sequence). This CDR3 comprises 17 residues.

This chain links TRBV5-4 with TRBJ2-3, with TRBD1 identical over 7 bases. This receptor was identified in a female donor with early-stage non-small cell lung cancer. The starting material was normal lung tissue next to the tumor, obtained at surgery. The CDR3 DNA is TGTGCCAGCAGCTCTGCCTCAGACAGGGAAGGGACAGATACGCAGTATTTT. Encoded protein: CASSSASDREGTDTQYF.